A selection of T cell receptor beta chains follows, all from one sample in a study of blood T cells in healthy people across ages. TCRdb re-called the 5' RACE reads through MiXCR, storing one row per CDR3 protein. Among over 1,300,000 distinct CDR3 sequences, approximately 63% were seen once, and the ten largest hold 6.5% to 8%. The sample comprised blood. These receptor sequences come from a man younger than 30 in good health. CDR3s include the opening cysteine and the closing phenylalanine or tryptophan. Each record gives: V gene, CDR3 protein.

V gene: TRBV6-2/TRBV6-3; CDR3 protein: CASSHPDRVGEDGYTF
V gene: TRBV20-1; CDR3 protein: CSAQRGRVYNEQFF
V gene: TRBV9; CDR3 protein: CASSVAGGGANEQFF
V gene: TRBV4-2; CDR3 protein: CASSQGGVTRGAGKLFF
V gene: TRBV15; CDR3 protein: CATSRGEGASTDTQYF
V gene: TRBV20-1; CDR3 protein: CSAPQGGHTEAFF
V gene: TRBV28; CDR3 protein: CASSYPGLASGELFF
V gene: TRBV29-1; CDR3 protein: CSVEGSGSSYNEQFF
V gene: TRBV20-1; CDR3 protein: CSARPQGGVYNEQFF
V gene: TRBV2; CDR3 protein: CASSGPYNEQYF
V gene: TRBV7-2; CDR3 protein: CASSKGPDPSTDTQYF
V gene: TRBV6-5; CDR3 protein: CASSYLNEQFF
V gene: TRBV7-8; CDR3 protein: CASSPQGLITYEQYF
V gene: TRBV27; CDR3 protein: CASSLSTGQGAYEQYF
V gene: TRBV4-3; CDR3 protein: CASSQDFPRGGTDTQYF
V gene: TRBV10-3; CDR3 protein: CAIKAGINANTGELFF
V gene: TRBV4-1; CDR3 protein: CASSHNSGVNSYEQYF
V gene: TRBV28; CDR3 protein: CASSPDRGWYQPQHF
V gene: TRBV5-1; CDR3 protein: CASSHFGEHTEAFF
V gene: TRBV29-1; CDR3 protein: CSVEGTGWDGYTF
V gene: TRBV27; CDR3 protein: CASSFGGNTIYF
V gene: TRBV9; CDR3 protein: CASSGKKTSRGTSNEQFF
V gene: TRBV4-2; CDR3 protein: CASSQDGWGDRNEQFF
V gene: TRBV12-3/TRBV12-4; CDR3 protein: CASKKEQYPPSEQYF
V gene: TRBV15; CDR3 protein: CATSRTVGGYTF
V gene: TRBV7-9; CDR3 protein: CASSEGGVGEQYF
V gene: TRBV20-1; CDR3 protein: CSATGGPKEETQYF
V gene: TRBV11-2; CDR3 protein: CASSPHRWEFYREPSAKNIQYF
V gene: TRBV6-5; CDR3 protein: CASTNWAEGYNEQFF
V gene: TRBV4-1; CDR3 protein: CASSGLALSYEQYF
V gene: TRBV10-3; CDR3 protein: CATTKGAYEQYF
V gene: TRBV12-5; CDR3 protein: CASGLVAIGGGYTF
V gene: TRBV4-2; CDR3 protein: CASSRLRGGGDEQFF
V gene: TRBV20-1; CDR3 protein: CSASSAGQGEQYF
V gene: TRBV2; CDR3 protein: CASSEAYTIYNEQFF
V gene: TRBV7-2; CDR3 protein: CASSLGRLAGADTQYF
V gene: TRBV2; CDR3 protein: CASSMERESYEQYF
V gene: TRBV29-1; CDR3 protein: CSVRGGQGETQYF
V gene: TRBV5-1; CDR3 protein: CASSFEVTGIYEQYF
V gene: TRBV29-1; CDR3 protein: CSVLQAAEQYF
V gene: TRBV7-2; CDR3 protein: CASSLAPPGGYGYTF
V gene: TRBV10-3; CDR3 protein: CAIGHGQGIDQPQHF